This passage covers 2 T cell receptor beta chains from one sample sequenced in a study of blood T cell repertoires in COVID-19. Profiled with immunoSEQ multiplex PCR; TCRdb holds only in-frame clones, not every one. The data hold some 41,000 clones, with approximately 86% observed a single time. The sequencing sample was made of peripheral blood. These receptors were collected from an elderly woman with active COVID-19.

The chain has TRBV4-3 and TRBJ1-1, with D perhaps matching TRBD1 (5 bases). V was clipped by 0 bases and J by 9 bases, with 14 bases between them. Germline lookup yields CDR1 LGHNA and CDR2 YSLEER. The CDR3 covers 14 residues. The CDR3 is CASSQDRNQGKAFF. As DNA, the CDR3 is TGCGCCAGCAGCCAAGATCGGAATCAGGGCAAAGCTTTCTTT.

The V call is TRBV18, the J call TRBJ2-7; possible D gene TRBD1, 6 bases. From germline, CDR1 is KGHSH and CDR2 LQKENI. Trimming removed 1 base at V and 3 bases at J, with 10 bases between. The CDR3 loop spans 14 amino acids. The CDR3 spells CASSPRAGDYEQYF. In DNA form, the CDR3 reads TGTGCCAGCTCACCACGAGCAGGGGACTACGAGCAGTACTTC.